This entry concerns a single T cell receptor beta chain. Its target is unknown. This specimen comes from a study of early T cells in non-severe SARS-CoV-2 infection. About the study: Sequencing targeted bulk RNA from unsorted whole blood, leaving chains unpaired. Findings of the study overall: Matches to VDJdb favored anti-spike CD8 responses and missed private and CD4 specificities.

The protocol attached unique molecular identifiers to individual cDNA molecules. MiXCR, applied by TCRdb to the 5' RACE reads, yields one record per CDR3 protein. The sample consists of 60,000 or so distinct CDR3 sequences, about 8.9% of them appearing once. The germline V gene encodes CDR1 SGHDN and CDR2 FVKESK. The V and J ends lost 6 bases and 4 bases respectively, with 15 bases between them. This CDR3 is built from 14 residues. Sequenced input: whole blood. This clonotype originated in an adult who was a healthcare worker with PCR-confirmed SARS-CoV-2 infection or an uninfected control (not recorded which). V usage is TRBV14 and J usage is TRBJ1-1, with TRBD1 as a possible D gene (5 bases). CDR3 coding DNA: TGTGCCAGCAGTTTCAGGGCGTCCGGCACTGAAGCTTTCTTT. Its protein is CASSFRASGTEAFF.